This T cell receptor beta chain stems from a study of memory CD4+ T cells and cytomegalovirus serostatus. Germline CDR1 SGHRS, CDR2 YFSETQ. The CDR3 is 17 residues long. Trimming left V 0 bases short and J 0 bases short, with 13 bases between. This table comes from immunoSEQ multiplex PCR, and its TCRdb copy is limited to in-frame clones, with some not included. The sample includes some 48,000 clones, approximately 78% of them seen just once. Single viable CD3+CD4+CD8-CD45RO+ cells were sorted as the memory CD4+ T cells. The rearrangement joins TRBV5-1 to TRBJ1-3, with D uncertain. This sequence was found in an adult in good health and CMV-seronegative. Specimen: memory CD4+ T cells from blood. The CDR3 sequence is CASSLVAGVGSGNTIYF. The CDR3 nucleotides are TGCGCCAGCAGCTTGGTGGCGGGAGTGGGCTCTGGAAACACCATATATTTT.